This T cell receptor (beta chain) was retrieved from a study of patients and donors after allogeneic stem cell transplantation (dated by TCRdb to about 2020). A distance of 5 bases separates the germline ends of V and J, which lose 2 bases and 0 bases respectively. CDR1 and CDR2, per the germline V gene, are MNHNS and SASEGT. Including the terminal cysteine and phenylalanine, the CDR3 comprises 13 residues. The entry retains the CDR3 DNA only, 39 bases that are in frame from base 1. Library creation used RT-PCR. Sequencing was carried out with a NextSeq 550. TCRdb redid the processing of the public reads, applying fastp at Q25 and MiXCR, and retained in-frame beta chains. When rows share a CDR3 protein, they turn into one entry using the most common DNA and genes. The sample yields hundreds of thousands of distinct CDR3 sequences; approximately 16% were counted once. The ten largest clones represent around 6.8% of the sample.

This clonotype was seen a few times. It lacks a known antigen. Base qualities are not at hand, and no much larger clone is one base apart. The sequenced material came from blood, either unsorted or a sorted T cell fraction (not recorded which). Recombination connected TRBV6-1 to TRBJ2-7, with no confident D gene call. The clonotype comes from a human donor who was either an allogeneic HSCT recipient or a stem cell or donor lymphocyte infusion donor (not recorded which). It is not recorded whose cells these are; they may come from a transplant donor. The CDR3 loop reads CASSEFDSYEQYF. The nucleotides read TGTGCCAGCAGTGAATTTGACTCCTACGAGCAGTACTTC.